This T cell receptor beta chain was recovered during a study of blood T cell repertoires in COVID-19 (TCRdb year 2020). About the study as a whole: The collaborator samples originated in the United States, Italy and Spain and spanned the acute and convalescent phases of COVID-19. The material from the prospective study consisted of cDNA or gDNA derived from T cells, B-cell-depleted T cells, or PBMCs. Deeply sampled blood TCRbeta repertoires from subjects exposed to, actively infected with, or recovered from COVID-19 were included in the dataset. A freely available public database, intended as a resource for researchers studying the immune response to SARS-CoV-2, is where the repertoires were released. Samples were obtained from the ongoing ImmuneRACE study (first 160 participants) and from 1,254 subjects provided by 6 global collaborators. The sample metadata nearly always contained a de-identified subject ID, COVID-19 status, age in years and sex. Where available, HLA class I and class II types were obtained from metadata supplied by the sample provider rather than from assay-based typing. Study-level results and caveats: How much clinical and demographic metadata was included differed by source and by participant, and the metadata was provided uncurated.

In the case of this clone: This receptor's antigen is unknown. The record has no base qualities; no much larger clone is one base away.

Participants in the prospective study were aged roughly 18 to 90 years, lived in 24 United States geographic areas, and enrolled through a virtual design. In the prospective study, participants were assigned to cohorts based on the clinical history participants reported in a screening survey and a study questionnaire. In the prospective study, whole blood, serum and a nasopharyngeal or oropharyngeal swab were collected from each participant by mobile phlebotomists. Over a roughly 2-month period, participants in the prospective study had the option of providing additional blood draws and questionnaires. Before DNA extraction, prospective study blood samples were shipped either frozen or at room temperature. TCRbeta CDR3 regions were amplified from genomic DNA by means of the immunoSEQ Assay, a bias-controlled multiplex PCR. In the original analysis: Nucleated cell counts per sample were estimated from amplification of reference gene primers within the assay. To quantify the absolute abundance of each unique TCRbeta CDR3 rearrangement, sequence reads were collapsed and filtered. For each sample, productive Simpson clonality was calculated as the square root of Simpson's diversity index across productive rearrangements. The table was pulled from immuneACCESS by TCRdb, which kept in-frame rearrangements only. Such tables lose some clones; where checked, under half of the loss comes from unresolved V genes, and the rest has no known cause. That table supplies the V and J calls and clone size; D and trimming were determined from the DNA. The sample table records a few hundred thousand clones; approximately 83% of these occur just once. The ten biggest clones cover approximately 4.4% of the sample.

The CDR3 runs 16 residues from the cysteine to the phenylalanine. The CDR3 DNA has 48 bases and is translated from base 1. Trimming takes 0 bases off V and 2 bases off J; junction bases not matched to a gene: 6. The germline V gene encodes CDR1 SGHRS and CDR2 YFSETQ. This clonotype was sampled from a woman between 40 and 50 years old with acute COVID-19. The chain joins TRBV5-1 to TRBJ1-1, with 8 middle bases fitting TRBD1. The sequencing input was PBMCs or T cells enriched from blood (not recorded which). CDR3 protein: CASSLGQGIINTEAFF. The DNA sequence reads TGCGCCAGCAGCTTGGGACAGGGGATAATCAACACTGAAGCTTTCTTT.